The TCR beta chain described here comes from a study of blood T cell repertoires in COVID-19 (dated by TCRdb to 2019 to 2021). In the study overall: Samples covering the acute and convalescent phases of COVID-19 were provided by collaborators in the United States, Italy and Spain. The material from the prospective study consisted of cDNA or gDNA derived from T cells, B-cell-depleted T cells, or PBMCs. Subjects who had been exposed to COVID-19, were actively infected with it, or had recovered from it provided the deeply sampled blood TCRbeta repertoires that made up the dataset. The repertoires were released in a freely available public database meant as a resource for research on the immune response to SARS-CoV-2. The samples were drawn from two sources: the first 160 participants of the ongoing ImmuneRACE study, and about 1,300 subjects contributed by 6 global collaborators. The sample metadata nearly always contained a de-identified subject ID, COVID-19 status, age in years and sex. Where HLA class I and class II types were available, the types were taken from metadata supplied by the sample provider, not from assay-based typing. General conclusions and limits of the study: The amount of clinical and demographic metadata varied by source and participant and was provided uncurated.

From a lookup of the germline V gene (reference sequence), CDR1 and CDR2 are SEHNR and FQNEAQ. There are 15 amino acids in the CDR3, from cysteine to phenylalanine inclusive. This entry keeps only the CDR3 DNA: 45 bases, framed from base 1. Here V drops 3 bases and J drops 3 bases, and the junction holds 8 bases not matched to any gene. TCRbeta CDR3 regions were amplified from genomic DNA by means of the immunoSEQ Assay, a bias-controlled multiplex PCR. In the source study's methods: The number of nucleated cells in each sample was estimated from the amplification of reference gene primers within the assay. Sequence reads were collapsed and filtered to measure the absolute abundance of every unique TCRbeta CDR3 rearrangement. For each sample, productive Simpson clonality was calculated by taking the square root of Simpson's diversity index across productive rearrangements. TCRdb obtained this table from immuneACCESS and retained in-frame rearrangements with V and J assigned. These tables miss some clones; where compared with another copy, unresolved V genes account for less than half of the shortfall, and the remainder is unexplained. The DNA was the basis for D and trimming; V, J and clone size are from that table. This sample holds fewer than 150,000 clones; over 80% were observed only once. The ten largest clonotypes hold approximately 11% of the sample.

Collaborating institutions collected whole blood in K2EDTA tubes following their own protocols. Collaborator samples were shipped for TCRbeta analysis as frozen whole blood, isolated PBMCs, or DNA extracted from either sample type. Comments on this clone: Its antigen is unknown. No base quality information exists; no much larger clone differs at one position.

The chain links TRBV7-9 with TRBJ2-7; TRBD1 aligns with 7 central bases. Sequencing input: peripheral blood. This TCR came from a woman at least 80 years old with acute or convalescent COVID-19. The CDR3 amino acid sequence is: CASSLGTADLYEQYF. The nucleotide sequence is TGTGCCAGCAGCTTGGGGACAGCCGACCTCTACGAGCAGTACTTC.